What follows is one T cell receptor (beta chain) and its context. No antigen is known for it. Sequencing was designed to attain a depth spanning 1 in 200,000 to 1 in 1 million T cells. Clones were sequenced by immunoSEQ multiplex PCR, and TCRdb holds only the in-frame ones, with some missing. The sample contains 200,000 to 250,000 clones, under 75% of which appear only once. Cryopreserved PBMCs supplied about 1.9 micrograms of genomic DNA for TCR beta libraries. The CDR3 runs 14 residues. V was pared by 5 bases and J by 4 bases, with 12 bases between. Germline V gives CDR1 MGHDK, CDR2 SYGVNS. The sample belongs to a study of cytotoxic CD8 clonotypes in ibrutinib-treated CLL. Across the whole study: Treatment had run for a median about 12 months, range 6 to 36, when response samples were taken.

Points from the study as a whole: Baseline clonality was higher than in age-matched healthy donors and moved in step with circulating CD8+ T-cell counts.

V and J are TRBV25-1 and TRBJ2-1; tentative D call: TRBD2 (6 bases). This specimen was PBMCs, taken after 24 months of ibrutinib treatment. The clonotype comes from a human donor with chronic lymphocytic leukemia. In nucleotides, the CDR3 is TGTGCCAGCAGTCCCTGGGACTTTTACAATGAGCAGTTCTTC. Translating gives CASSPWDFYNEQFF.